The T cell receptor beta chain described here comes from a study of beta chain features in type 1 diabetes. The investigators reverse transcribed all of the isolated RNA, so they sequenced expressed TCRB transcripts. The study sequenced naive, central memory and regulatory T cell samples to an average of roughly 3.4 million reads. TCRdb keeps only in-frame clones here, not all; method: immunoSEQ multiplex PCR. The sample yields about 200,000 clones, 11% seen once. Whole-study findings and limits: PCR might pick shorter templates more often, in the same way for patients and controls. Sampled from patients, naive, central memory and Treg TCRB repertoires appeared more similar than those sampled from healthy donors.

CDR3 size: 16 residues. The V gene's germline CDR1 is SEHNR and CDR2 FQNEAQ (reference sequence). Trimming took 10 bases from V and 4 from J, leaving 22 bases between them. This clone occurred a few times. Its antigen is unknown. This clonotype originated in a man between 18 and 29 years old in good health. What was sequenced was central memory CD4+ T cells from blood. The chain is built from TRBV7-9 and TRBJ2-2, with D perhaps matching TRBD2 (5 bases). The CDR3 sequence: CANNPPSGIFTGELFF. CDR3 nucleotide sequence: TGTGCCAACAATCCGCCATCCGGGATATTCACCGGGGAGCTGTTTTTT.